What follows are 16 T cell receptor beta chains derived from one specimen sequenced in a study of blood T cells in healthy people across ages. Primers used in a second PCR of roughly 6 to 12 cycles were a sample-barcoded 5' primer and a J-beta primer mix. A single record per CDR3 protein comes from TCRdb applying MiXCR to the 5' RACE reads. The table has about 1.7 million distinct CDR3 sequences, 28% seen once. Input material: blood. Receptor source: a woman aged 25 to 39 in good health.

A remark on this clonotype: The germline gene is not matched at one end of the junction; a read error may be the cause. CDR3 DNA: TGTACCAGCAGTCTGACAGGGGGCGGTTACAATGAGCAGTTCTTC. Translation: CTSSLTGGGYNEQFF. This chain uses TRBV27 with TRBJ2-1; 10 bases line up with TRBD1. This CDR3 spans 15 amino acids. Germline-derived CDR1 and CDR2 are MNHEY and SMNVEV (reference sequence).

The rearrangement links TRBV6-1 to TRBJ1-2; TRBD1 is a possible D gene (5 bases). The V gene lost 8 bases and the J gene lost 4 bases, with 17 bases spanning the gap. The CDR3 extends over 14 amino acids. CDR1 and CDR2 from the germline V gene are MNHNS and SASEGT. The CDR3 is CASLKGGDLYGYTF. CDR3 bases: TGTGCCAGCCTGAAGGGAGGGGACCTCTATGGCTACACCTTC.

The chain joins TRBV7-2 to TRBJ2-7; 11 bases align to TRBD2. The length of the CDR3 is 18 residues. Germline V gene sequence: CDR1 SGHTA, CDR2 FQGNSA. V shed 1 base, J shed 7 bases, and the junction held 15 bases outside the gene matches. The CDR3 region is CASSLGSSGRSTYNEQYF. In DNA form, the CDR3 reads TGTGCCAGCAGCTTAGGTTCTAGCGGGAGGTCCACCTACAATGAGCAGTACTTC.

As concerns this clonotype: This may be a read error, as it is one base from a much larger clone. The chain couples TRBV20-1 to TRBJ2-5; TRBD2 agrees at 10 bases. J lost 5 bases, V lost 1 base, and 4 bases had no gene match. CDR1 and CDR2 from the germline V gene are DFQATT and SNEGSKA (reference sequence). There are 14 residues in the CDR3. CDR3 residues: CSARALAGAETQYF. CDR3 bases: TGCAGTGCTAGAGCCCTAGCGGGAGCTGAGACCCAGTACTTC.

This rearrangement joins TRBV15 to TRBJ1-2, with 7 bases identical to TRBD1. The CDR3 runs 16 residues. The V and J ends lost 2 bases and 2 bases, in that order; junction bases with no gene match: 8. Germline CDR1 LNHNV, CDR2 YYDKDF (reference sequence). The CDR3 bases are TGTGCCACCAGCAGAAGGGGGCCAACAGGGAACTATGGCTACACCTTC. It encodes CATSRRGPTGNYGYTF.

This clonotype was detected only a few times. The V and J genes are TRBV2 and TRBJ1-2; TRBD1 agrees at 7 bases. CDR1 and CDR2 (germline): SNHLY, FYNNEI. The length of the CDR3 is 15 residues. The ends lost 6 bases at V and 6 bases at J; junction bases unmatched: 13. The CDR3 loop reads CASRQGPGTADGYTF. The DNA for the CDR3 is TGTGCCAGCAGACAAGGTCCGGGGACAGCTGATGGCTACACCTTC.

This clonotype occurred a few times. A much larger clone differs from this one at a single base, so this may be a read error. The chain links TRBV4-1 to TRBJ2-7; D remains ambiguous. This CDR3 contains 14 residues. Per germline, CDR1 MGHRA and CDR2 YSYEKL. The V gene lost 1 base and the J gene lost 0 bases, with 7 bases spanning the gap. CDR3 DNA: TGCGCCAGCAGCCAAGTGGGCAGCTCCTACGAGCAGTACTTC. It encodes CASSQVGSSYEQYF.

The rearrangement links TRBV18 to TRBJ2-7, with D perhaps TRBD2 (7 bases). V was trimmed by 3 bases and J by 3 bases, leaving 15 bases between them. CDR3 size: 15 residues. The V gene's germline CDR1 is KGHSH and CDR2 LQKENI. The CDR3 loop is CASSPGASGVYEQYF. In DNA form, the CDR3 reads TGTGCCAGCTCACCGGGGGCTAGCGGCGTCTACGAGCAGTACTTC. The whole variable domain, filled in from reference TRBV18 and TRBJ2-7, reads NAGVMQNPRHLVRRRGQEARLRCSPMKGHSHVYWYRQLPEEGLKFMVYLQKENIIDESGMPKERFSAEFPKEGPSILRIQQVVRGDSAAYFCASSPGASGVYEQYFGPGTRLTVT.

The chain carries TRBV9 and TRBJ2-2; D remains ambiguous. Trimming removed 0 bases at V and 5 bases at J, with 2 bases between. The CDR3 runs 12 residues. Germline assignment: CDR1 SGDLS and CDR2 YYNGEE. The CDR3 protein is CASSVVTGELFF. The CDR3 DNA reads TGTGCCAGCAGCGTAGTAACCGGGGAGCTGTTTTTT.

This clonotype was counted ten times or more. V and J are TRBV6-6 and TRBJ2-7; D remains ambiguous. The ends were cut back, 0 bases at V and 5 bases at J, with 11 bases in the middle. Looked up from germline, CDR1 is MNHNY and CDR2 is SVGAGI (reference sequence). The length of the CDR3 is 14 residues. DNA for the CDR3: TGTGCCAGCAGTTACTCGTATCGGGTTGACGAGCAGTACTTC. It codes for CASSYSYRVDEQYF.

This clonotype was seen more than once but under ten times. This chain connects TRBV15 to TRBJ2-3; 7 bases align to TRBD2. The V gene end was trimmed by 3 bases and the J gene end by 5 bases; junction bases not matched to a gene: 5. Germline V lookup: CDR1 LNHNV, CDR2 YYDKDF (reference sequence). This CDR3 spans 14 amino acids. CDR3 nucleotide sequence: TGTGCCACCAGCAGGGGGGGGGTTGGAGATACGCAGTATTTT. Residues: CATSRGGVGDTQYF.

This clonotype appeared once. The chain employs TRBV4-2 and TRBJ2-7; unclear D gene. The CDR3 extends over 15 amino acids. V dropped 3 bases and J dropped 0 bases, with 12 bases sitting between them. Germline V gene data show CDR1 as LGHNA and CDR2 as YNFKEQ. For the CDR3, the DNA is TGTGCCAGCAGCCAGAGCGCGGTCGTCTCCTACGAGCAGTACTTC. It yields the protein CASSQSAVVSYEQYF.

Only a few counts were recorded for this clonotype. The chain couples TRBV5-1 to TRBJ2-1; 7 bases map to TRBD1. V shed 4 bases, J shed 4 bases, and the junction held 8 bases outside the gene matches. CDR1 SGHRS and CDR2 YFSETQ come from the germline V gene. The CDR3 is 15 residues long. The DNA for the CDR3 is TGCGCCAGCAGCCCGGACAGGACCCTTTACAATGAGCAGTTCTTC. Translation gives CASSPDRTLYNEQFF.

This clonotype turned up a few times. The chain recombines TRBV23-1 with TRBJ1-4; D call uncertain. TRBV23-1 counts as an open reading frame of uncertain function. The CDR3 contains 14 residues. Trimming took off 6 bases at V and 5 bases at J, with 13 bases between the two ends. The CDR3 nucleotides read TGCGCCAGCAGCGCCCTGGTTAACAATGAAAAACTGTTTTTT. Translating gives CASSALVNNEKLFF.

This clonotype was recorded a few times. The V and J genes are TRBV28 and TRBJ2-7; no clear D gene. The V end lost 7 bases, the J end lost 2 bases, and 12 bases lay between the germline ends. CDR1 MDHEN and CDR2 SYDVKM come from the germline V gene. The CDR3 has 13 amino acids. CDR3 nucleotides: TGTGCCAGCAAGTTAAGGACCGCCTACGAGCAGTACTTC. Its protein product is CASKLRTAYEQYF.

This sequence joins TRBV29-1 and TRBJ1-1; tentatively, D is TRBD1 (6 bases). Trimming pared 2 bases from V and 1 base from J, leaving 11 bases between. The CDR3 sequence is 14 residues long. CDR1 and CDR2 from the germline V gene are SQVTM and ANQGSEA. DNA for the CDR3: TGCAGCGTTGAACCGGGGGGCACGAACACTGAAGCTTTCTTT. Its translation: CSVEPGGTNTEAFF.